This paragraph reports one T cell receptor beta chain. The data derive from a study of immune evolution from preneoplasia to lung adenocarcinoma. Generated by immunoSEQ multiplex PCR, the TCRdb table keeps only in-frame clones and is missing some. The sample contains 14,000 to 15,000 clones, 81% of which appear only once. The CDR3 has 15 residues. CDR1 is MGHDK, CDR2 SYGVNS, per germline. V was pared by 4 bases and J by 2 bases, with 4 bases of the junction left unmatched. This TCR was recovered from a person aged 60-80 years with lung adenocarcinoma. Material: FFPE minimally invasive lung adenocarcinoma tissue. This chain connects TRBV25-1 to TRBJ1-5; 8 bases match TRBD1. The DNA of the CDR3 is TGTGCCAGCAGTGGGACAGGGTCTGGCAATCAGCCCCAGCATTTT. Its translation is CASSGTGSGNQPQHF.